The 6 T cell receptor beta chains in this list originate from one sample, sequenced in a study of shared clonotypes between healthy human individuals. Libraries were prepared by immunoSEQ multiplex PCR; TCRdb keeps only in-frame clonotypes and omits some of them. The repertoire has 1 million to 1.3 million clones, around 78% of them found once; the top ten carry roughly 0.62%. Material: memory CD4+ T cells from PBMCs. Subset meaning: CD45RA-negative fraction. These receptors all stem from a man aged 18 to 29 in good health. Some clones in this sample may be carry-over from other donors' samples.

Concerning this clone: The junction and the germline gene differ at one end; a read error may be behind it. V gene TRBV19 combines with J gene TRBJ1-5; 7 bases are a match to TRBD1. Germline CDR1 reads LNHDA; CDR2 reads SQIVND (reference sequence). This CDR3 region has 18 residues. Here the CDR3 reads CASRRGGPDLYSNQSQHF. The DNA for the CDR3 is TGTGCCAGTAGGAGAGGGGGCCCAGACCTCTATAGCAATCAGTCCCAGCATTTT.

The chain recombines TRBV5-1 with TRBJ1-1; TRBD1 matches 12 bases. The CDR3 is 16 amino acids. V shed 4 bases and J 1 base; nucleotides not matched to a gene: 5. Germline V gene data show CDR1 as SGHRS and CDR2 as YFSETQ. The CDR3 DNA reads as TGCGCCAGCAGCATCCGGGACAGGGGGCGGAACACTGAAGCTTTCTTT. The encoded protein is CASSIRDRGRNTEAFF. The full variable domain, completed using reference TRBV5-1 and TRBJ1-1, is KAGVTQTPRYLIKTRGQQVTLSCSPISGHRSVSWYQQTPGQGLQFLFEYFSETQRNKGNFPGRFSGRQFSNSRSEMNVSTLELGDSALYLCASSIRDRGRNTEAFFGQGTRLTVV.

This chain links TRBV5-4 with TRBJ1-2, with D uncertain. Between the trimmed V and J ends, which lost 0 bases and 4 bases, there was a span of 10 bases. The CDR3 covers 14 residues. In germline, CDR1 is SGHNT, CDR2 YYREEE (reference sequence). CDR3 in DNA: TGTGCCAGCAGCTTGGGGGCAGAAGGCTATGGCTACACCTTC. Translated, it gives CASSLGAEGYGYTF.

The CDR3 bases are TGTGCCACCAGCAACCGACTGGCGGGAGTCTACGAGCAGTACTTC. It is translated as CATSNRLAGVYEQYF. The chain employs TRBV15 and TRBJ2-5; 7 bases match TRBD2. The end of the DNA fits TRBJ2-7 better, so the J call may be wrong. Germline CDR1 reads LNHNV; CDR2 reads YYDKDF (reference sequence). The CDR3 spans 15 residues.

CDR3 sequence (DNA): TGTGCCATCAGTGAAGGCCGGGGTGAAAAACTGTTTTTT. Its protein is CAISEGRGEKLFF. The genes are TRBV10-3 and TRBJ1-4; D not resolved. Trimming took 3 bases from V and 7 from J, leaving 9 bases between them. The CDR3 is 13 residues long. Germline V gene lookup returns CDR1 ENHRY and CDR2 SYGVKD.

This clone has just a few counts. V and J are TRBV6-5 and TRBJ1-2; TRBD1 is a possible D gene (5 bases). Germline V gene lookup returns CDR1 MNHEY and CDR2 SVGAGI. The CDR3 runs 13 residues. V was trimmed by 6 bases and J by 0 bases, leaving 8 bases between them. CDR3 nucleotides: TGTGCCAGCAGCCTGACAGCTAACTATGGCTACACCTTC. Amino acids: CASSLTANYGYTF.